This passage covers 26 T cell receptor beta chains from one sample sequenced in a study of Graves' ophthalmopathy and Graves' hyperthyroidism listed by TCRdb under 2018. TCRdb lists the instrument as Illumina HiSeq 2000. TCR beta CDR3 regions were amplified from RNA transcripts for repertoire sequencing. The first round was an RT-PCR using HTBI primers with the Qiagen OneStep RT-PCR kit, and this first round was followed by a second-round multiplex PCR, then size selection and purification. TCRdb passed the public sequencing reads through fastp at Q25 and MiXCR, retaining productive beta sequences. Merged by CDR3 protein, the rows form single entries marked with the most common genes and DNA. The sample table records roughly 610,000 distinct CDR3 sequences; approximately 21% of these occur just once. The ten largest make up around 6.9% of the sample. The specimen was peripheral blood. The receptors derive from a woman younger than 35 with stable Graves' hyperthyroidism. Some clones in this sample may be carry-over from other donors' samples. Donor details come from another sample of the same person, matched by shared clones.

This clonotype appeared a few times. The chain recombines TRBV3-1 with TRBJ2-7; a possible D gene is TRBD1 (5 bases). V lost 3 bases to trimming and J lost 2 bases, with 20 bases between them. CDR3 length: 17 amino acids. CDR1 is LGHDT, CDR2 YNNKEL, per germline (reference sequence). This CDR3 is CASSHARQGALPYEQYF. In nucleotides, the CDR3 is TGTGCCAGCAGCCACGCCCGCCAGGGCGCTCTCCCCTACGAGCAGTACTTC.

This clonotype was counted many times. CDR3 DNA sequence: TGTGCCAGCAGCTTAGTTGTGTCGGGAGTGATGGGCTACGAGCAGTACTTC. Protein: CASSLVVSGVMGYEQYF. J is TRBJ2-7 and V is TRBV7-9, with TRBD2 as a possible D gene (6 bases). The CDR3 runs to 17 residues. Germline lookup yields CDR1 SEHNR and CDR2 FQNEAQ (reference sequence). V lost 1 base and J lost 3, with 19 bases in between.

The chain recombines TRBV5-1 with TRBJ2-7, with 12 bases identical to TRBD2. V lost 4 bases to trimming and J lost 0 bases; unmatched junction nucleotides: 5. The CDR3 runs 16 residues. The germline gives CDR1 SGHRS, CDR2 YFSETQ. The CDR3 bases are TGCGCCAGCAGCAAGGGGACTAGCGGGCTCTCCTACGAGCAGTACTTC. The encoded protein is CASSKGTSGLSYEQYF. Variable domain in full (rest from reference TRBV5-1 and TRBJ2-7): KAGVTQTPRYLIKTRGQQVTLSCSPISGHRSVSWYQQTPGQGLQFLFEYFSETQRNKGNFPGRFSGRQFSNSRSEMNVSTLELGDSALYLCASSKGTSGLSYEQYFGPGTRLTVT.

This clonotype appeared many times. The chain has TRBV30 and TRBJ1-5; no firm D call. The V gene's germline CDR1 is GTSNPN and CDR2 SVGIG (reference sequence). V dropped 5 bases and J dropped 4 bases, with 12 bases sitting between them. The CDR3 sequence is 13 residues long. CDR3 bases: TGTGCCTGGTCTCCGGCGAGGAATCAGCCCCAGCATTTT. Amino acids: CAWSPARNQPQHF.

The table lists this clonotype with many counts. The gene calls are TRBV29-1 and TRBJ1-2, with TRBD1 matching over 8 bases. CDR3 length: 11 residues. From germline, CDR1 is SQVTM and CDR2 ANQGSEA. In DNA, the CDR3 is TGCAGTGACAGGGGTCGGGGCGGCTACACCTTC. Translation: CSDRGRGGYTF.

This clonotype was seen repeatedly, ten times or more. The chain is built from TRBV5-1 and TRBJ1-2; D is unclear. V gave up 4 bases and J gave up 6 bases, with 7 bases separating them. In germline, CDR1 is SGHRS, CDR2 YFSETQ. The CDR3 consists of 11 residues. CDR3 protein: CASSDVDGYTF. CDR3 DNA: TGCGCCAGCAGCGACGTGGATGGCTACACCTTC. Full variable domain (remainder filled in from reference TRBV5-1 and TRBJ1-2): KAGVTQTPRYLIKTRGQQVTLSCSPISGHRSVSWYQQTPGQGLQFLFEYFSETQRNKGNFPGRFSGRQFSNSRSEMNVSTLELGDSALYLCASSDVDGYTFGSGTRLTVV.

The table lists this clonotype with many counts. The chain carries TRBV28 and TRBJ2-7, with D hard to call. The V and J ends lost 0 bases and 4 bases respectively, with 13 bases between them. The CDR3 covers 15 residues. CDR1 and CDR2 (germline): MDHEN, SYDVKM. The CDR3 sequence: CASSLWWHTAYEQYF. The CDR3 DNA follows: TGTGCCAGCAGTTTATGGTGGCACACTGCTTACGAGCAGTACTTC.

This clonotype was seen repeatedly, ten times or more. The gene calls are TRBV5-1 and TRBJ2-7; 9 nucleotides match TRBD1. CDR1 is SGHRS and CDR2 is YFSETQ in the germline V gene. The J segment lost 4 bases and the V segment lost 2 bases, leaving 7 bases of the junction unmatched. The length of the CDR3 is 15 residues. The CDR3 bases are TGCGCCAGCAGCTTAGGGACAGGGACATTTTACGAGCAGTACTTC. Amino acid sequence: CASSLGTGTFYEQYF.

V gene TRBV12-3 or TRBV12-4 combines with J gene TRBJ2-5, with unresolved D. This CDR3 is 13 amino acids long. CDR3 sequence: CAGEATYQETQYF. CDR3 bases: TGTGCAGGCGAGGCAACGTACCAAGAGACCCAGTACTTC.

Points on this clonotype: A much larger clonotype is one base distant, so this may be a read error. The chain is built from TRBV11-1 and TRBJ2-7; TRBD1 aligns across 9 bases. This CDR3 has 15 residues. CDR1 is SGHAT and CDR2 is FQDESV in the germline V gene (reference sequence). V dropped 5 bases and J dropped 3; count of bases not matched to a gene: 8. The CDR3 reads CASSTRGQGGYEQYV. CDR3 bases: TGTGCCAGCAGCACCCGGGGACAGGGAGGCTACGAGCAGTACGTC.

The rearrangement joins TRBV28 to TRBJ1-2, with 9 bases identical to TRBD1. Per the germline V gene, CDR1 is MDHEN and CDR2 is SYDVKM. The V segment lost 6 bases and the J segment 4 bases; nucleotides outside the gene matches: 6. The CDR3 runs 14 residues. The CDR3 DNA follows: TGTGCCAGCAGACGACAGGGGGTGGTCTATGGCTACACCTTC. Protein: CASRRQGVVYGYTF.

This clonotype was recorded at least ten times. V is TRBV7-2 and J is TRBJ2-7; no clear D. Germline V gene data show CDR1 as SGHTA and CDR2 as FQGNSA. V lost 4 bases, J lost 5 bases, and 15 bases lay in between. This CDR3 has 14 residues. DNA of the CDR3: TGTGCCAGCAGCTCGAGGACCCGATCCCACGAGCAGTACTTC. This encodes CASSSRTRSHEQYF. The full variable domain, with the rest looked up from reference TRBV7-2 and TRBJ2-7, is GAGVSQSPSNKVTEKGKDVELRCDPISGHTALYWYRQSLGQGLEFLIYFQGNSAPDKSGLPSDRFSAERTGGSVSTLTIQRTQQEDSAVYLCASSSRTRSHEQYFGPGTRLTVT.

About this clonotype itself: Being one base from a much bigger clone, this may be a read error. Since no conserved phenylalanine or tryptophan closes the CDR3, a read error is the likely cause. V is TRBV4-1 and J is TRBJ1-3, with a weak D call TRBD1 (6 bases). The V and J ends lost 1 base and 3 bases respectively, with 16 bases between them. CDR1 and CDR2 (germline): MGHRA, YSYEKL. The CDR3 is made up of 17 amino acids. CDR3 loop: CASSQVRTEGFGNTIYV. The CDR3 region has the DNA TGCGCCAGCAGCCAAGTTCGGACAGAGGGTTTTGGAAACACCATATATGTT.

This clonotype was counted many times. The chain recombines TRBV19 with TRBJ1-5; D is possibly TRBD1 (6 bases). V was trimmed by 5 bases and J by 2 bases, leaving 13 bases between them. The germline V gene encodes CDR1 LNHDA and CDR2 SQIVND (reference sequence). CDR3 size: 15 residues. The CDR3 sequence: CASSLRQVRNQPQHF. CDR3 in DNA: TGTGCCAGTAGTTTGAGACAGGTACGCAATCAGCCCCAGCATTTT.

This chain links TRBV12-3 or TRBV12-4 with TRBJ2-5; 11 bases match TRBD1. J lost 1 base, V lost 4 bases, and 5 bases had no gene match. This CDR3 has 16 amino acids. CDR3 DNA: TGTGCCAGCAGTTCCTGGACAGGGGGCGGCCAAGAGACCCAGTACTTC. Translation gives CASSSWTGGGQETQYF.

The rearrangement uses TRBV6-2 or TRBV6-3 and TRBJ1-1; D unresolved. The CDR3 is 12 residues long. Germline loops: CDR1 MNHEY, CDR2 SVGEGT. V lost 3 bases, J lost 8 bases, and 10 bases lay in between. CDR3 DNA sequence: TGTGCCAGCAGTTATAGAAAACGGGAAGCTTTCTTT. Encoded protein: CASSYRKREAFF.

This chain uses TRBV15 with TRBJ2-5; 7 bases line up with TRBD1. Germline trimming cut 6 bases from V and 5 bases from J; bases unmatched to any gene: 18. This CDR3 spans 17 amino acids. CDR1 is LNHNV, CDR2 YYDKDF, per germline (reference sequence). The CDR3 loop is CATSTRGAGGIGETQYF. The DNA of the CDR3 is TGTGCCACCAGTACCCGAGGGGCAGGGGGAATCGGGGAGACCCAGTACTTC.

The chain has TRBV5-6 and TRBJ1-5; no firm D call. With 2 bases removed from V and 1 base from J, the gap between germline ends came to 7 bases. CDR1 is SGHDT, CDR2 YYEEEE, per germline. CDR3 length: 14 residues. The CDR3 region has the DNA TGTGCCAGCAGCTTTGTGGGGAGCAATCAGCCCCAGCATTTT. Encoded protein: CASSFVGSNQPQHF.

The V gene is TRBV11-2, the J gene TRBJ1-1; 9 bases agree with TRBD1. V shed 4 bases and J 4 bases; nucleotides not matched to a gene: 4. The CDR3 totals 14 residues. Looked up from germline, CDR1 is SGHAT and CDR2 is FQNNGV. For the CDR3, the DNA is TGTGCCAGCAGCTCGGGGACAGGGCCCACTGAAGCTTTCTTT. It codes for CASSSGTGPTEAFF.

This clonotype was observed a handful of times. The J gene is TRBJ1-2, the V gene TRBV20-1; D is uncertain. The CDR3 runs 14 residues. V gave up 0 bases and J gave up 4 bases, with 12 bases separating them. Germline V lookup: CDR1 DFQATT, CDR2 SNEGSKA (reference sequence). CDR3 loop: CSAREEGGSYGYTF. The CDR3 DNA sequence: TGCAGTGCTAGAGAGGAGGGCGGTAGCTATGGCTACACCTTC.

The V call is TRBV7-9, the J call TRBJ1-1; the D is unclear. From germline, CDR1 is SEHNR and CDR2 FQNEAQ (reference sequence). The CDR3 consists of 12 residues. The V and J ends lost 5 bases and 7 bases respectively, with 11 bases between them. CDR3 protein: CASSPNGLEAFF. DNA for the CDR3: TGTGCCAGCAGCCCCAACGGCCTTGAAGCTTTCTTT.

This clonotype has a count of ten or more. The chain combines TRBV5-4 with TRBJ2-5; D is perhaps TRBD1 or TRBD2 (7 bases each). Trimming removed 4 bases at V and 4 bases at J, with 14 bases between. CDR3 size: 14 residues. CDR1 is SGHNT, CDR2 YYREEE, per germline (reference sequence). CDR3 amino acids: CASSIAGGGETQYF. CDR3 nucleotides: TGTGCCAGCAGCATTGCAGGGGGGGGAGAGACCCAGTACTTC.

This clonotype was observed a few times. The V gene is TRBV15, the J gene TRBJ2-3, with a weak D call TRBD2 (6 bases). V was cut by 5 bases and J by 5 bases, with 14 bases left in between. Germline CDR1 LNHNV, CDR2 YYDKDF (reference sequence). The CDR3 is 14 residues long. CDR3 sequence (DNA): TGTGCCACCAGCCGGACTCGGGGGATAGATACGCAGTATTTT. Residues: CATSRTRGIDTQYF.

This clonotype was picked up many times. V gene TRBV19 combines with J gene TRBJ1-2, with 9 positions matching TRBD1. The V gene's germline CDR1 is LNHDA and CDR2 SQIVND (reference sequence). The CDR3 length is 17 residues. Germline trimming cut 6 bases from V and 6 bases from J; bases unmatched to any gene: 17. The CDR3 nucleotides read TGTGCCAGTAGGAAACAGGGGGCCGACCGCCTTAGAGATGGCTACACCTTC. This codes for CASRKQGADRLRDGYTF.

This clonotype was counted at least ten times. The J gene is TRBJ2-5, the V gene TRBV27; either TRBD1 or TRBD2 may fit D (6 bases each). The CDR3 totals 11 residues. CDR1 and CDR2 from the germline V gene are MNHEY and SMNVEV (reference sequence). V was trimmed by 11 bases and J by 7 bases, leaving 14 bases between them. CDR3 in amino acids: CASRGRGTQYF. The CDR3 DNA follows: TGTGCCTCCCGGGGGCGCGGGACCCAGTACTTC.

This clonotype was detected a few times. The chain links TRBV3-1 to TRBJ1-2, with D hard to call. V lost 5 bases and J lost 1, with 11 bases in between. CDR3 length: 14 residues. Per germline, CDR1 LGHDT and CDR2 YNNKEL (reference sequence). The CDR3 loop reads CASSLRQNNYGYTF. In DNA form, the CDR3 reads TGTGCCAGCAGCTTGAGGCAGAATAACTATGGCTACACCTTC.